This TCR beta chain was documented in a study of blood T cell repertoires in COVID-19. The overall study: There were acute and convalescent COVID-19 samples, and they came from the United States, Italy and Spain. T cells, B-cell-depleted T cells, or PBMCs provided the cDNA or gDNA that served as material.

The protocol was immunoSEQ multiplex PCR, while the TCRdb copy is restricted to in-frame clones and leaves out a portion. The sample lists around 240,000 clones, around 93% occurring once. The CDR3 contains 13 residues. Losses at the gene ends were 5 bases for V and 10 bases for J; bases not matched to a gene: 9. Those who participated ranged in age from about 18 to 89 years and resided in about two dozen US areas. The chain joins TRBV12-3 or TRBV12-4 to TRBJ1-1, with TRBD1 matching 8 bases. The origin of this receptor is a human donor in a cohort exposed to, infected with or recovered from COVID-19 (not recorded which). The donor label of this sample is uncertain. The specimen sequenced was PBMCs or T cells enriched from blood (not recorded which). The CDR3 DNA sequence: TGTGCCAGCAGTCGCGCCGGACAGGGCGTAGCTTTCTTT. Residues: CASSRAGQGVAFF.